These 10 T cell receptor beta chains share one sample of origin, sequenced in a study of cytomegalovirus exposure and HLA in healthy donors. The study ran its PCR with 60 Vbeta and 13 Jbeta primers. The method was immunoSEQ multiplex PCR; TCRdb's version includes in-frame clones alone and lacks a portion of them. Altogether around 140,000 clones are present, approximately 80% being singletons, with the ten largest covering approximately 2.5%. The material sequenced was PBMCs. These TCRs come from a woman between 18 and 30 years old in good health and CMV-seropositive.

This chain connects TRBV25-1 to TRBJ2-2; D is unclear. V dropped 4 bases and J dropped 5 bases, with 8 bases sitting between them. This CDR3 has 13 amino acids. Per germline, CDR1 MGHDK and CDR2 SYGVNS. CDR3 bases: TGTGCCAGCAGTGTTGTCGGTACCGGGGAGCTGTTTTTT. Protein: CASSVVGTGELFF.

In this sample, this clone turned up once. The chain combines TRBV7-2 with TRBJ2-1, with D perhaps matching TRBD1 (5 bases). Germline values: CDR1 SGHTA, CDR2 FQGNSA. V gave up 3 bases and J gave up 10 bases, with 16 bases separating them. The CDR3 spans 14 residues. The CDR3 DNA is TGTGCCAGCAGCTTCGGTGTTTTCGACAGCGAGCAGTTCTTC. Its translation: CASSFGVFDSEQFF. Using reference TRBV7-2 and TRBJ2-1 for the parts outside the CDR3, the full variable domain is GAGVSQSPSNKVTEKGKDVELRCDPISGHTALYWYRQSLGQGLEFLIYFQGNSAPDKSGLPSDRFSAERTGGSVSTLTIQRTQQEDSAVYLCASSFGVFDSEQFFGPGTRLTVL.

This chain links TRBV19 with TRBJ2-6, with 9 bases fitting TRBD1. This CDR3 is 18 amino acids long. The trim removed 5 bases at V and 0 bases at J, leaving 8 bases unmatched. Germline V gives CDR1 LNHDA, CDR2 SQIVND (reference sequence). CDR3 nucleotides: TGTGCCAGTAGTGCCTCAACAGGGGGCGACTCTGGGGCCAACGTCCTGACTTTC. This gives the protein CASSASTGGDSGANVLTF.

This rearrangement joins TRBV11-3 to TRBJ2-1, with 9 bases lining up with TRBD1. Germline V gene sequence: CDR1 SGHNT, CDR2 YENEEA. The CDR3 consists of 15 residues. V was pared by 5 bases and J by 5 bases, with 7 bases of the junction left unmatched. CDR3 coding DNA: TGTGCCAGCAGCCCGCGGACAGGGGTTAACAATGAGCAGTTCTTC. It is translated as CASSPRTGVNNEQFF.

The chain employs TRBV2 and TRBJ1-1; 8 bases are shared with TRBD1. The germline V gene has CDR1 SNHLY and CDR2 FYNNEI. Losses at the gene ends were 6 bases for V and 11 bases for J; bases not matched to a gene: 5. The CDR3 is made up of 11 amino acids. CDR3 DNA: TGTGCCAGCAGGAGGACAGGGCTGGCTTTCTTT. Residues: CASRRTGLAFF.

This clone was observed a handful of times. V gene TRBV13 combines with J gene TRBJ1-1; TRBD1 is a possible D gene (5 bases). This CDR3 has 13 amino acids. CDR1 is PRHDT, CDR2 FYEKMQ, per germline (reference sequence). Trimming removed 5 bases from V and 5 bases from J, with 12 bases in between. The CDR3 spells CASSHRGGTEAFF. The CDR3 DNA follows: TGTGCCAGCAGCCACCGGGGGGGGACTGAAGCTTTCTTT.

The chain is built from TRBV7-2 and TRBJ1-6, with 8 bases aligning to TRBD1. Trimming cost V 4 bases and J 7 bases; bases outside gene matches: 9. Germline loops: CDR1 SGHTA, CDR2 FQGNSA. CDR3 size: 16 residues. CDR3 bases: TGTGCCAGCAGCTCCGGCCCGGGACAGGCAAATTCACCCCTCCACTTT. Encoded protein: CASSSGPGQANSPLHF.

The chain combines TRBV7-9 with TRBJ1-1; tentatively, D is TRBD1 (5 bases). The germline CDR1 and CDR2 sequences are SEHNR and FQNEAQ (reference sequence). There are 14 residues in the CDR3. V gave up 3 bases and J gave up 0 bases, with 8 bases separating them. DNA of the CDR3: TGTGCCAGCAGCTTTTCAGGGATGAACACTGAAGCTTTCTTT. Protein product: CASSFSGMNTEAFF.

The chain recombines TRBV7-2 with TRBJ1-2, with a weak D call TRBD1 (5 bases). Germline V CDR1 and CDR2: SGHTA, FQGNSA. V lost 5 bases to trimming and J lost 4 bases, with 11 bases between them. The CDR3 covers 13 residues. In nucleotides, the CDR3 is TGTGCCAGCAGCCCAGGAGGGGTCTATGGCTACACCTTC. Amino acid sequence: CASSPGGVYGYTF.

This chain's CDR3 is CASSSERGYDEQYF. The CDR3 nucleotides are TGTGCCAGCAGTTCAGAGCGGGGGTACGACGAGCAGTACTTC. The chain has TRBV6-5 and TRBJ2-7, with TRBD2 identical over 8 bases. Looked up from germline, CDR1 is MNHEY and CDR2 is SVGAGI. Trimming at V came to 4 bases and at J to 5 bases, leaving 7 bases not matched to a gene. The CDR3 runs to 14 residues.